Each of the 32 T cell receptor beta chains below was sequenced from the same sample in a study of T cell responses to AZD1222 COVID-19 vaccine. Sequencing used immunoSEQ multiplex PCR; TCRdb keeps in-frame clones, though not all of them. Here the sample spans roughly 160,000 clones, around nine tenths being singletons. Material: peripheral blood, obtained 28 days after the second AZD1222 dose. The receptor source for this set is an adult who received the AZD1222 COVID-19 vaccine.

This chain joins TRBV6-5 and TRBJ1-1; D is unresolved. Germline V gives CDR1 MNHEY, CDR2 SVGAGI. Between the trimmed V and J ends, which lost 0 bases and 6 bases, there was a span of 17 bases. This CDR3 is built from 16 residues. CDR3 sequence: CASSYSSIAPRAEAFF. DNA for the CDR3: TGTGCCAGCAGTTACTCGAGTATTGCCCCGAGGGCTGAAGCTTTCTTT.

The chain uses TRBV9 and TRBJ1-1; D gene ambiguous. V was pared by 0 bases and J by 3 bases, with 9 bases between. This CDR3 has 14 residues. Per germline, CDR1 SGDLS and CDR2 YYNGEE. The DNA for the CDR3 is TGTGCCAGCAGCGTAGGGTACGGGGACACTGAAGCTTTCTTT. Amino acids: CASSVGYGDTEAFF.

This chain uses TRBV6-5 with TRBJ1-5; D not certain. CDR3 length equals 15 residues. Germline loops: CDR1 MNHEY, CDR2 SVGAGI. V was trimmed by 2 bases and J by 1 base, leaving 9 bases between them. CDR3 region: CASSYDMNSNQPQHF. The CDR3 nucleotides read TGTGCCAGCAGTTACGACATGAACAGCAATCAGCCCCAGCATTTT.

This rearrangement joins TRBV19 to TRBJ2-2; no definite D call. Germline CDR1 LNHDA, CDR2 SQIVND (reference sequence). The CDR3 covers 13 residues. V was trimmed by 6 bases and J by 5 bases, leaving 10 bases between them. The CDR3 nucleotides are TGTGCCAGTAGAAGCACAGAGACCGGGGAGCTGTTTTTT. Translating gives CASRSTETGELFF. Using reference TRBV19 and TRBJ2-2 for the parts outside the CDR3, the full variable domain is DGGITQSPKYLFRKEGQNVTLSCEQNLNHDAMYWYRQDPGQGLRLIYYSQIVNDFQKGDIAEGYSVSREKKESFPLTVTSAQKNPTAFYLCASRSTETGELFFGEGSRLTVL.

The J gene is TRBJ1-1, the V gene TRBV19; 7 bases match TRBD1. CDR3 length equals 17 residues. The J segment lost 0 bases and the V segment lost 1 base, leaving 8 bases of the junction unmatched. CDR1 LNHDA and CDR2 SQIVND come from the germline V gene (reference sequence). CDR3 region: CASSIGTGQAMNTEAFF. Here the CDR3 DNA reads TGTGCCAGTAGTATAGGAACTGGACAGGCTATGAACACTGAAGCTTTCTTT.

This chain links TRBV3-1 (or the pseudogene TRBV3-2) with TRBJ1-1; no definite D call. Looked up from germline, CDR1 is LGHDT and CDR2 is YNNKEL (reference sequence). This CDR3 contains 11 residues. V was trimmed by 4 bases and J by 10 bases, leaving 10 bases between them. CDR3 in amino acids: CASSRRGRAFF. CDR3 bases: TGTGCCAGCAGCCGACGAGGCAGAGCTTTCTTT.

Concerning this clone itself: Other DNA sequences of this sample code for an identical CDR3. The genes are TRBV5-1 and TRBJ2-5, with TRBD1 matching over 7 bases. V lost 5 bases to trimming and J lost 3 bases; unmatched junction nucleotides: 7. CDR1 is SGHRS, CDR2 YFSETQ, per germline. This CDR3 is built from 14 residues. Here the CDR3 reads CASRPGTAEETQYF. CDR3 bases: TGCGCCAGCAGACCCGGGACAGCGGAAGAGACCCAGTACTTC.

The CDR3 DNA is TGTGCCAGCAGCCGGAGTGATGGACGAGGCTACACCTTC. It encodes CASSRSDGRGYTF. The chain employs TRBV5-6 and TRBJ1-2; D unclear. This CDR3 comprises 13 residues. In germline, CDR1 is SGHDT, CDR2 YYEEEE. With 4 bases removed from V and 8 bases from J, the gap between germline ends came to 15 bases.

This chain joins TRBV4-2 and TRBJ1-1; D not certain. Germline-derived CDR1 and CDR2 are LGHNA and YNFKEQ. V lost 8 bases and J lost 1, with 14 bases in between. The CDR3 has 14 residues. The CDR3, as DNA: TGTGCCAGCGGTAATGACGGGAAGAACACTGAAGCTTTCTTT. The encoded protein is CASGNDGKNTEAFF.

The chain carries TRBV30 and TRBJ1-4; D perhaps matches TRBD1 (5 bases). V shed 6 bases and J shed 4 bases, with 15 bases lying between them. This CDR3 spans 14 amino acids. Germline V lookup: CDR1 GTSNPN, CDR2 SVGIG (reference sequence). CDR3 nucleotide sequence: TGTGCCTGTAAGAAGGGGATGAGTAATGAAAAACTGTTTTTT. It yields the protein CACKKGMSNEKLFF.

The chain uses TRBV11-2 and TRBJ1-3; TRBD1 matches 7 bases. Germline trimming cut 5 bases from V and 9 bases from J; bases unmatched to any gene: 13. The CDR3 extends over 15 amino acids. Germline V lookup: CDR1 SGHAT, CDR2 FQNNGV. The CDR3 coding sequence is TGTGCCAGCAGCCCAGGGACAGCCGCCCGGGGCACCATATATTTT. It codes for CASSPGTAARGTIYF.

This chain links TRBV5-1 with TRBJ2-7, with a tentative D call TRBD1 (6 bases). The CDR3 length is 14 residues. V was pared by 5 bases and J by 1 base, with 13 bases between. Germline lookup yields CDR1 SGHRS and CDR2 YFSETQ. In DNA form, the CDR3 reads TGCGCCAGCAGACCAGTGGGGGCTTCCTACGAGCAGTACTTC. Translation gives CASRPVGASYEQYF. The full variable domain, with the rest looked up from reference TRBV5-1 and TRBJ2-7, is KAGVTQTPRYLIKTRGQQVTLSCSPISGHRSVSWYQQTPGQGLQFLFEYFSETQRNKGNFPGRFSGRQFSNSRSEMNVSTLELGDSALYLCASRPVGASYEQYFGPGTRLTVT.

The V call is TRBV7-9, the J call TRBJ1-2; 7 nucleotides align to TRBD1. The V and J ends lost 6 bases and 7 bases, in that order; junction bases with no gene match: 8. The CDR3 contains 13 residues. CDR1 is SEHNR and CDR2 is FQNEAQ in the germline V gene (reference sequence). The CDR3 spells CASSDDRESGYTF. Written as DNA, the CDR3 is TGTGCCAGCAGTGACGACAGGGAATCTGGCTACACCTTC.

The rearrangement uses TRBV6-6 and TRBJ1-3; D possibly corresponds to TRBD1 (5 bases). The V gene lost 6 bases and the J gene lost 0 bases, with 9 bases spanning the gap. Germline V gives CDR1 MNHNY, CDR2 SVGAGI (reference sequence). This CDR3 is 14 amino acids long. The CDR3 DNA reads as TGTGCCAGCAGCGACAGAAGCTCTGGAAACACCATATATTTT. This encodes CASSDRSSGNTIYF.

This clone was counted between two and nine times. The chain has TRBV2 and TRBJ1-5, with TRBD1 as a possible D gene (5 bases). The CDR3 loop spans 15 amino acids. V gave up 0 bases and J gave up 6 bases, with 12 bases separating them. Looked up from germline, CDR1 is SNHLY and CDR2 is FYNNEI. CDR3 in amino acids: CASSEALGARQPQHF. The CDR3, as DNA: TGTGCCAGCAGTGAAGCGCTCGGGGCTCGTCAGCCCCAGCATTTT.

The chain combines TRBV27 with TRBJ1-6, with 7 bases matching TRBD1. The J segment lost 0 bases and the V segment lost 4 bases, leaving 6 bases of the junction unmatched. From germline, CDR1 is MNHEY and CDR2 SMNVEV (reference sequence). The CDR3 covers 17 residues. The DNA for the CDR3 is TGTGCCAGCAGTTCTCCTACAGGGGTCTCCTATAATTCACCCCTCCACTTT. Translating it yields CASSSPTGVSYNSPLHF.

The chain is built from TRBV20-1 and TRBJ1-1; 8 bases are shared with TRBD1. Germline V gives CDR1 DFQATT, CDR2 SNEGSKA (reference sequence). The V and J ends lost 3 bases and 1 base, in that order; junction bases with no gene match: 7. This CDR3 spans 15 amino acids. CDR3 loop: CSASFGGQGNTEAFF. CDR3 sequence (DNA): TGCAGTGCTAGTTTTGGCGGACAGGGGAACACTGAAGCTTTCTTT.

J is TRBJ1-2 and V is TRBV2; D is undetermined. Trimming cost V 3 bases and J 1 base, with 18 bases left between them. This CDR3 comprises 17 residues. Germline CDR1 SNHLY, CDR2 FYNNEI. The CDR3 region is CASSDLSGGYDNYGYTF. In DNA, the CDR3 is TGTGCCAGCAGTGACTTGTCTGGAGGATATGATAACTATGGCTACACCTTC.

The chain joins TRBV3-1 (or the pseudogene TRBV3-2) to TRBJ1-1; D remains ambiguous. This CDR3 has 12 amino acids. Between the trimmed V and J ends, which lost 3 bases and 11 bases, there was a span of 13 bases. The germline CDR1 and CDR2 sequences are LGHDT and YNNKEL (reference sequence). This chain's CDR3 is CASSHGVSAAFF. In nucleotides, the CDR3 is TGTGCCAGCAGCCATGGAGTAAGCGCTGCTTTCTTT.

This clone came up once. CDR3 sequence: CASGGISYEQYF. CDR3 coding DNA: TGTGCCAGCGGGGGAATTTCCTACGAGCAGTACTTC. This chain uses TRBV7-2 with TRBJ2-7, with D perhaps being TRBD1 or TRBD2 (5 bases each). The CDR3 is 12 residues long. The V end lost 8 bases, the J end lost 1 base, and 9 bases lay between the germline ends. The germline gives CDR1 SGHTA, CDR2 FQGNSA.

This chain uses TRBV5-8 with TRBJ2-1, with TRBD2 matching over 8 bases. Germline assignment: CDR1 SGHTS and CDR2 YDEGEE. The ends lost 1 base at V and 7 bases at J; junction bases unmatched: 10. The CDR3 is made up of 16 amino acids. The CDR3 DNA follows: TGTGCCAGCAGCTTGTATGGCGGGGGGCCAGGAAATGAGCAGTTCTTC. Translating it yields CASSLYGGGPGNEQFF. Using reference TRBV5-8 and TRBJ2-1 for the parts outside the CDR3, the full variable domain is EAGVTQSPTHLIKTRGQQATLRCSPISGHTSVYWYQQALGLGLQFLLWYDEGEERNRGNFPPRFSGRQFPNYSSELNVNALELEDSALYLCASSLYGGGPGNEQFFGPGTRLTVL.

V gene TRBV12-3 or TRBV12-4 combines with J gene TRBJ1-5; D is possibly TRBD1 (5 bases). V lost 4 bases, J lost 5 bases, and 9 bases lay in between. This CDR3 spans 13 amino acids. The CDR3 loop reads CASSSRRDQPQHF. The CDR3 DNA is TGTGCCAGCAGTTCACGCAGGGATCAGCCCCAGCATTTT.

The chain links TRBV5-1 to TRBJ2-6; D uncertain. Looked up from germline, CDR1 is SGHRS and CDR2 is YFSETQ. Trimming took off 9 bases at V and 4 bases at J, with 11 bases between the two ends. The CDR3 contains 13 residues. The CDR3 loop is CAIRNDGANVLTF. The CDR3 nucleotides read TGCGCCATCCGGAATGACGGGGCCAACGTCCTGACTTTC.

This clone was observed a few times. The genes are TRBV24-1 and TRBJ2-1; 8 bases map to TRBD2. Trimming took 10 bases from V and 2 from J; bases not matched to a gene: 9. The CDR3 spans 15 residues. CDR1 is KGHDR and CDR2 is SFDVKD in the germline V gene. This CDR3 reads CATAAGAGTYNEQFF. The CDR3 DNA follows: TGTGCCACGGCAGCGGGGGCCGGGACCTACAATGAGCAGTTCTTC.

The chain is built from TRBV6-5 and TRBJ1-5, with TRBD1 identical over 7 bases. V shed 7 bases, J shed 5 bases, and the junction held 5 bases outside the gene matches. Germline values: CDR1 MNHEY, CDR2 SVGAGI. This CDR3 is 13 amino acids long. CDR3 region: CASIKTGDQPQHF. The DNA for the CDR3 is TGTGCCAGCATCAAAACAGGGGATCAGCCCCAGCATTTT.

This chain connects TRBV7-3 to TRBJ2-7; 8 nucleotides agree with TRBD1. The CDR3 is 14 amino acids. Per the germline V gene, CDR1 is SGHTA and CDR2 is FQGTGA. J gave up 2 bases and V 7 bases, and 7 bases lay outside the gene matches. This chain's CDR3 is CASIRTGPTYEQYF. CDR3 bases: TGTGCCAGCATCCGGACAGGGCCAACCTACGAGCAGTACTTC.

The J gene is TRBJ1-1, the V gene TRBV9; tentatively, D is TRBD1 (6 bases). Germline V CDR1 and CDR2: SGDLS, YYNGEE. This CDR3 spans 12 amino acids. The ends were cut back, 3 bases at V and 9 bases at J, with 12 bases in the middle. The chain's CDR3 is CASSALGDKAFF. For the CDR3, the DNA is TGTGCCAGCAGCGCCCTGGGGGACAAAGCTTTCTTT.

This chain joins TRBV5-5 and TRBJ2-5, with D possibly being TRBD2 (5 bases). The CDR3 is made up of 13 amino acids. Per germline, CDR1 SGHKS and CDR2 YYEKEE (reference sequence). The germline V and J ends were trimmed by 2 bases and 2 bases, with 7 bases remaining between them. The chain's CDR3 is CASSLWEQETQYF. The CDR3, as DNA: TGTGCCAGCAGCTTATGGGAGCAAGAGACCCAGTACTTC.

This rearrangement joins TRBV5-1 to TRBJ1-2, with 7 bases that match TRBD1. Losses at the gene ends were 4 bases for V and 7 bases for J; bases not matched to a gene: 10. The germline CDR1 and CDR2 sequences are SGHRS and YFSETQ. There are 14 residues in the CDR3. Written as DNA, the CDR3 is TGCGCCAGCAGCGTACGACAGGGACGAAGTGGCTACACCTTC. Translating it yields CASSVRQGRSGYTF.

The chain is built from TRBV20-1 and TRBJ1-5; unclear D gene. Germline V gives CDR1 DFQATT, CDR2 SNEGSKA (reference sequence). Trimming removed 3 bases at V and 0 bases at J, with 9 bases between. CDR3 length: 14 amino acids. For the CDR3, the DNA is TGCAGTGCTAGTTCCCCGACTAGCAATCAGCCCCAGCATTTT. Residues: CSASSPTSNQPQHF.

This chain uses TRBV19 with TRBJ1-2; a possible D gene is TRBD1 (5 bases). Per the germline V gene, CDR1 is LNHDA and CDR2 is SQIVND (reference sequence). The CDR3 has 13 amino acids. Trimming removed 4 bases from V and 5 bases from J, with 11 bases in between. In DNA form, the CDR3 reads TGTGCCAGTAGTACAACTCCAGGGTATGGCTACACCTTC. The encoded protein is CASSTTPGYGYTF.

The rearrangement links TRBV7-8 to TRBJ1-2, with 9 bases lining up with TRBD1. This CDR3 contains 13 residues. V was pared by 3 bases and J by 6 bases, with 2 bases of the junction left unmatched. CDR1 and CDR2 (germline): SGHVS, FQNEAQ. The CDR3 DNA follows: TGTGCCAGCAGCTTGTGGACAGGGGATGGCTACACCTTC. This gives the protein CASSLWTGDGYTF. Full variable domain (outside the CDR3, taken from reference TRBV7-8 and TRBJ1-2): GAGVSQSPRYKVAKRGQDVALRCDPISGHVSLFWYQQALGQGPEFLTYFQNEAQLDKSGLPSDRFFAERPEGSVSTLKIQRTQQEDSAVYLCASSLWTGDGYTFGSGTRLTVV.